Each of the 22 T cell receptor beta chains below was sequenced from the same sample in a study of CD8 T cells in Susac syndrome. RNA in amounts of roughly 0.5 to 1 ug was reverse transcribed with random hexamers. In TCRdb, the immunoSEQ multiplex PCR reads were re-called with MiXCR into one record per CDR3 protein. The sample yields approximately 230,000 distinct CDR3 sequences, around 95% seen once. The material sequenced was CD4+ T cells from PBMCs. The receptors were sampled from a human donor with multiple sclerosis.

The genes are TRBV20-1 and TRBJ1-5, with D unresolved. This CDR3 contains 17 residues. Germline-derived CDR1 and CDR2 are DFQATT and SNEGSKA (reference sequence). Trimming removed 6 bases at V and 0 bases at J, with 21 bases between. The CDR3 coding sequence is TGCAGTGCCTCCCGGGAATACGGCGCTTTTAGCAATCAGCCCCAGCATTTT. The encoded protein is CSASREYGAFSNQPQHF.

The chain couples TRBV4-2 to TRBJ2-2; 8 bases line up with TRBD2. Trimming at V came to 4 bases and at J to 0 bases, leaving 7 bases not matched to a gene. The CDR3 contains 17 residues. The germline V gene encodes CDR1 LGHNA and CDR2 YNFKEQ. In DNA form, the CDR3 reads TGTGCCAGCAGCCCCTTACTAGCGGAGGCGAACACCGGGGAGCTGTTTTTT. Its protein product is CASSPLLAEANTGELFF.

V gene TRBV4-2 combines with J gene TRBJ2-2; maybe TRBD2 (6 bases). The germline gives CDR1 LGHNA, CDR2 YNFKEQ. CDR3 size: 16 residues. V was shortened by 3 bases and J by 4 bases, with 15 bases between the two germline ends. The CDR3 coding sequence is TGTGCCAGCAGCCAGGGGGGTAGCGGATCCACCGGGGAGCTGTTTTTT. Translation gives CASSQGGSGSTGELFF.

This clonotype was seen once. This chain joins TRBV20-1 and TRBJ2-3; no definite D call. The length of the CDR3 is 15 residues. The germline gives CDR1 DFQATT, CDR2 SNEGSKA (reference sequence). V shed 6 bases and J shed 0 bases, with 16 bases lying between them. This chain's CDR3 is CSAPDETTSTDTQYF. CDR3 DNA: TGCAGTGCCCCGGACGAAACTACTAGCACAGATACGCAGTATTTT.

J is TRBJ1-5 and V is TRBV19; 7 bases fit TRBD1. The CDR3 extends over 13 amino acids. Trimming took 6 bases from V and 5 from J; bases not matched to a gene: 4. Germline V CDR1 and CDR2: LNHDA, SQIVND (reference sequence). The CDR3 bases are TGTGCCAGTAGAGACAGGGTCCATCAGCCCCAGCATTTT. Protein: CASRDRVHQPQHF.

The chain employs TRBV4-1 and TRBJ2-7; a possible D gene is TRBD1 (7 bases). The CDR3 runs 14 residues. Trimming cost V 2 bases and J 2 bases, with 10 bases left between them. Germline V gene data show CDR1 as MGHRA and CDR2 as YSYEKL. The CDR3: CASSQFRGAYEQYF. Written as DNA, the CDR3 is TGCGCCAGCAGCCAATTCAGGGGGGCCTACGAGCAGTACTTC.

The genes are TRBV24-1 and TRBJ2-5, with a weak D call TRBD1 (6 bases). The germline V gene encodes CDR1 KGHDR and CDR2 SFDVKD. CDR3 length equals 15 residues. Trimming pared 4 bases from V and 0 bases from J, leaving 11 bases between. Written as DNA, the CDR3 is TGTGCCACCAGTGAACGGGACACGTACCAAGAGACCCAGTACTTC. Protein product: CATSERDTYQETQYF.

CDR3 amino acids: CASSRTGLNYGYTF. In DNA, the CDR3 is TGTGCCAGCTCTCGGACAGGTCTCAACTATGGCTACACCTTC. V is TRBV12-3 or TRBV12-4 and J is TRBJ1-2, with 7 bases that match TRBD1. CDR3 length equals 14 residues. V lost 8 bases to trimming and J lost 2 bases; unmatched junction nucleotides: 8.

The chain links TRBV30 to TRBJ2-5; 8 bases map to TRBD2. Germline assignment: CDR1 GTSNPN and CDR2 SVGIG (reference sequence). The CDR3 is 16 amino acids. J lost 1 base, V lost 7 bases, and 14 bases had no gene match. CDR3 loop: CALDLGGGGFQETQYF. For the CDR3, the DNA is TGTGCCTTGGACCTTGGGGGCGGGGGGTTCCAAGAGACCCAGTACTTC. Full variable domain (remainder filled in from reference TRBV30 and TRBJ2-5): SQTIHQWPATLVQPVGSPLSLECTVEGTSNPNLYWYRQAAGRGLQLLFYSVGIGQISSEVPQNLSASRPQDRQFILSSKKLLLSDSGFYLCALDLGGGGFQETQYFGPGTRLLVL.

This chain connects TRBV25-1 to TRBJ2-3; 12 nucleotides align to TRBD1. The ends lost 9 bases at V and 9 bases at J; junction bases unmatched: 7. The CDR3 extends over 13 amino acids. CDR1 and CDR2 from the germline V gene are MGHDK and SYGVNS. CDR3 sequence: CASTPGQGATQYF. Written as DNA, the CDR3 is TGTGCCAGTACGCCGGGACAGGGGGCCACGCAGTATTTT.

This clonotype showed up just once. The rearrangement joins TRBV5-6 to TRBJ1-6; D call uncertain. V gave up 3 bases and J gave up 9 bases, with 10 bases separating them. The CDR3 consists of 13 residues. Germline-derived CDR1 and CDR2 are SGHDT and YYEEEE. DNA for the CDR3: TGTGCCAGCAGCTCGAATGTAGGTTCACCCCTCCACTTT. It specifies CASSSNVGSPLHF.

V gene TRBV12-3 or TRBV12-4 combines with J gene TRBJ1-5; the D gene is possibly TRBD1 (5 bases). This CDR3 comprises 14 residues. V was pared by 5 bases and J by 6 bases, with 14 bases between. CDR3 sequence: CASSAGGRGQPQHF. CDR3 nucleotides: TGTGCCAGCAGTGCCGGGGGTCGGGGTCAGCCCCAGCATTTT.

This chain joins TRBV4-1 and TRBJ2-3; 11 nucleotides agree with TRBD2. Germline CDR1 is MGHRA and CDR2 is YSYEKL. The CDR3 runs to 21 residues. Trimming removed 2 bases from V and 3 bases from J; junction bases left unmatched: 19. CDR3 loop: CASSQIRPGTSGVRETDTQYF. The CDR3 DNA is TGCGCCAGCAGCCAAATCAGGCCCGGGACTAGCGGAGTCAGGGAAACAGATACGCAGTATTTT.

The chain joins TRBV20-1 to TRBJ2-3, with 10 nucleotides matching TRBD2. The CDR3 is made up of 14 amino acids. From germline, CDR1 is DFQATT and CDR2 SNEGSKA (reference sequence). Trimming cost V 3 bases and J 4 bases; bases outside gene matches: 4. The CDR3 sequence: CSASKLAGSDTQYF. The CDR3 DNA reads TGCAGTGCTAGCAAACTAGCGGGATCAGATACGCAGTATTTT.

V is TRBV7-2 and J is TRBJ2-5, with TRBD2 matching 11 bases. Germline values: CDR1 SGHTA, CDR2 FQGNSA. The CDR3 sequence is 15 residues long. V was pared by 5 bases and J by 3 bases, with 5 bases of the junction left unmatched. The DNA for the CDR3 is TGTGCCAGCAGCCCAAGGGGACTAGCGGAAGAGACCCAGTACTTC. This encodes CASSPRGLAEETQYF.

The V call is TRBV4-1, the J call TRBJ2-2; either TRBD1 or TRBD2 may fit D (5 bases each). The germline V and J ends were trimmed by 0 bases and 5 bases, with 13 bases remaining between them. This CDR3 comprises 16 residues. Germline V gives CDR1 MGHRA, CDR2 YSYEKL. CDR3 DNA sequence: TGCGCCAGCAGCCAAGATCCGGGACGGGATACCGGGGAGCTGTTTTTT. Encoded protein: CASSQDPGRDTGELFF.

This clonotype has a single count. The rearrangement links TRBV11-3 to TRBJ2-2; D remains unclear. Trimming cost V 4 bases and J 6 bases, with 15 bases left between them. The CDR3 is 15 residues long. Germline V gene data show CDR1 as SGHNT and CDR2 as YENEEA. As DNA, the CDR3 is TGTGCCAGCAGCTCTCCTGAGGTCCCCTCCGGGGAGCTGTTTTTT. This codes for CASSSPEVPSGELFF.

This sequence joins TRBV6-1 and TRBJ1-4, with 11 bases aligning to TRBD1. J lost 7 bases, V lost 3 bases, and 7 bases had no gene match. Germline V gene sequence: CDR1 MNHNS, CDR2 SASEGT. This CDR3 is 16 amino acids long. CDR3 in DNA: TGTGCCAGCAGTGACCGGGACAGGGGGGGGATTGAAAAACTGTTTTTT. Translated, it gives CASSDRDRGGIEKLFF.

This rearrangement joins TRBV11-2 to TRBJ2-3; D unresolved. Germline V gene sequence: CDR1 SGHAT, CDR2 FQNNGV. With 1 base removed from V and 0 bases from J, the gap between germline ends came to 8 bases. CDR3 length equals 15 residues. CDR3 bases: TGTGCCAGCAGCTTAGGGCCCGGGAGCACAGATACGCAGTATTTT. Its protein is CASSLGPGSTDTQYF.

The V call is TRBV7-9, the J call TRBJ2-1; 9 positions match TRBD2. The junction had 2 bases not matched to a gene; V was cut back by 2 bases and J by 0 bases. The CDR3 is 16 residues long. Germline V gene data show CDR1 as SEHNR and CDR2 as FQNEAQ (reference sequence). CDR3 nucleotide sequence: TGTGCCAGCAGCTTACCTAGCGGGATCTCCTACAATGAGCAGTTCTTC. Translating it yields CASSLPSGISYNEQFF.

The V call is TRBV28, the J call TRBJ1-1, with 7 bases matching TRBD1. Germline V gene sequence: CDR1 MDHEN, CDR2 SYDVKM. This CDR3 comprises 13 residues. Unmatched junction bases numbered 4, after V lost 6 bases and J lost 3 bases. CDR3 nucleotides: TGTGCCAGCAGAACAGGGGTTCACACTGAAGCTTTCTTT. The encoded protein is CASRTGVHTEAFF.

As regards this clonotype: Relative to the germline gene, one junction end is altered; a read error may explain this. Here the CDR3 DNA reads TGTGCCAGCTCACCAGGGGACTACACTGAGCAGTTCTTC. Protein: CASSPGDYTEQFF. The V gene is TRBV18, the J gene TRBJ2-1; TRBD2 aligns across 7 bases. CDR1 KGHSH and CDR2 LQKENI come from the germline V gene. The CDR3 loop spans 13 amino acids.